Below, 7 T cell receptor beta chains from the same sample are listed, as sequenced in a study of blood T cell repertoires in COVID-19 (dated by TCRdb to 2018 to 2020). The library was generated by the immunoSEQ multiplex PCR assay. This is the immuneACCESS table as TCRdb keeps it, with only in-frame sequences that have V and J called. A part of the clones is gone; compared with another copy, unresolved V genes explain less than half, and the rest is unexplained. This sample lists around 200,000 clones; about 88% were detected once. More than 2.5% of the sample comes from the top ten. Input material: PBMCs or T cells enriched from blood (not recorded which). Source of these receptors: a woman aged 25 to 39 who had recovered from COVID-19.

The chain combines TRBV5-1 with TRBJ2-3, with a possible D match to TRBD1 (6 bases). Trimming stripped 0 bases from V and 6 bases from J, with 11 bases between. Looked up from germline, CDR1 is SGHRS and CDR2 is YFSETQ. This CDR3 comprises 14 residues. Written as DNA, the CDR3 is TGCGCCAGCAGCTTGGGGGGGCTGACGGATACGCAGTATTTT. This codes for CASSLGGLTDTQYF.

This sequence joins TRBV10-3 and TRBJ1-4; a possible D gene is TRBD1 (6 bases). V lost 6 bases, J lost 10 bases, and 18 bases lay in between. This CDR3 contains 14 residues. Germline lookup yields CDR1 ENHRY and CDR2 SYGVKD. CDR3 loop: CAIRAGDHIAKLFF. CDR3 bases: TGTGCCATCAGGGCAGGGGACCATATAGCAAAACTGTTTTTT.

V is TRBV5-1 and J is TRBJ2-3, with D possibly TRBD2 on 5 matching bases. CDR1 SGHRS and CDR2 YFSETQ come from the germline V gene. This CDR3 has 15 amino acids. V gave up 0 bases and J gave up 4 bases, with 12 bases separating them. The CDR3 nucleotides read TGCGCCAGCAGCTTGGCCCCGGGGAAGTCAGATACGCAGTATTTT. This gives the protein CASSLAPGKSDTQYF.

V is TRBV18 and J is TRBJ2-3, with TRBD1 matching 10 bases. Losses at the gene ends were 3 bases for V and 4 bases for J; bases not matched to a gene: 4. The CDR3 consists of 15 residues. From germline, CDR1 is KGHSH and CDR2 LQKENI. As DNA, the CDR3 is TGTGCCAGCTCACCGGGACAGGGGTCCGCAGATACGCAGTATTTT. This sequence encodes CASSPGQGSADTQYF.

This chain links TRBV7-9 with TRBJ2-7, with 9 bases lining up with TRBD1. After removal of 4 bases from V and 7 bases from J, the junction contained 8 bases not matched to a gene. CDR1 and CDR2 from the germline V gene are SEHNR and FQNEAQ (reference sequence). CDR3 size: 14 residues. CDR3: CASSSPRTGDEQYV. The CDR3 region has the DNA TGTGCCAGCAGCTCCCCCAGGACAGGGGATGAGCAGTACGTC.

V usage is TRBV28 and J usage is TRBJ1-5, with D maybe TRBD1 (5 bases). V lost 5 bases and J lost 7, with 18 bases in between. Germline V gives CDR1 MDHEN, CDR2 SYDVKM. The CDR3 has 15 residues. CDR3 protein: CASSPPRGGGQPQHF. The CDR3 region has the DNA TGTGCCAGCAGTCCACCCCGTGGGGGAGGACAGCCCCAGCATTTT.

This clone was detected only once. The V gene is TRBV6-6, the J gene TRBJ2-2, with D possibly matching TRBD2 (5 bases). The CDR3 is 13 residues long. Trimming took off 4 bases at V and 7 bases at J, with 10 bases between the two ends. CDR1 and CDR2 from the germline V gene are MNHNY and SVGAGI (reference sequence). CDR3 protein: CASSLSGDGELFF. The DNA for the CDR3 is TGTGCCAGCAGTTTGTCCGGGGACGGGGAGCTGTTTTTT.